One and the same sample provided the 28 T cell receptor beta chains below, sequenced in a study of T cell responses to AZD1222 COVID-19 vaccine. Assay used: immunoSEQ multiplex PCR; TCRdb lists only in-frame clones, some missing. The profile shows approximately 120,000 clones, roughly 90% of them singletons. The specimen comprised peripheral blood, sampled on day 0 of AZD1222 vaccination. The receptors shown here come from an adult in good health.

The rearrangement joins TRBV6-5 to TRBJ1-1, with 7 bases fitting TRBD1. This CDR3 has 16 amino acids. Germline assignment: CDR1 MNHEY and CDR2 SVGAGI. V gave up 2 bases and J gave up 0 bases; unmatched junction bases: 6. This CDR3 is CASSYEQGWLNTEAFF. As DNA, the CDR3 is TGTGCCAGCAGTTACGAACAGGGGTGGTTGAACACTGAAGCTTTCTTT.

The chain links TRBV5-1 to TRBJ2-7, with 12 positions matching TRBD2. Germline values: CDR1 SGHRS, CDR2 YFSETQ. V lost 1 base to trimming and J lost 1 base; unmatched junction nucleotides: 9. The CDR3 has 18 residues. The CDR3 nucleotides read TGCGCCAGCAGCTTGTCTACTAGCGGGGGGACATTTTCCTACGAGCAGTACTTC. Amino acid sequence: CASSLSTSGGTFSYEQYF.

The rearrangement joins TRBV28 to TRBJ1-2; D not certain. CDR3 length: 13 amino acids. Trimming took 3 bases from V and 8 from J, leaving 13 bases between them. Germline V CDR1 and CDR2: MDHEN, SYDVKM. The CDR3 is CASSLVSIWGYTF. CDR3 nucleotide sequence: TGTGCCAGCAGTTTGGTTTCTATATGGGGCTACACCTTC.

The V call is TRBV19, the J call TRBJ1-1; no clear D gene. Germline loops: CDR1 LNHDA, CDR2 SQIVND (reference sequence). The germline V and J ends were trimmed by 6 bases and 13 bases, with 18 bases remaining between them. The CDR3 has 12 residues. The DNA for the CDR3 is TGTGCCAGTAGCCCCAGAGGTGTTCTCTTTTTCTTT. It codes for CASSPRGVLFFF. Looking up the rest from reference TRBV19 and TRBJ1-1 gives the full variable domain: DGGITQSPKYLFRKEGQNVTLSCEQNLNHDAMYWYRQDPGQGLRLIYYSQIVNDFQKGDIAEGYSVSREKKESFPLTVTSAQKNPTAFYLCASSPRGVLFFFGQGTRLTVV.

The CDR3 DNA follows: TGTGCCAGCACGGACAGGGAGGGGGGTTATAGCAATCAGCCCCAGCATTTT. Encoded protein: CASTDREGGYSNQPQHF. The rearrangement uses TRBV19 and TRBJ1-5, with TRBD1 identical over 8 bases. CDR1 and CDR2 (germline): LNHDA, SQIVND (reference sequence). CDR3 length: 17 residues. Trimming at V came to 9 bases and at J to 0 bases, leaving 13 bases not matched to a gene.

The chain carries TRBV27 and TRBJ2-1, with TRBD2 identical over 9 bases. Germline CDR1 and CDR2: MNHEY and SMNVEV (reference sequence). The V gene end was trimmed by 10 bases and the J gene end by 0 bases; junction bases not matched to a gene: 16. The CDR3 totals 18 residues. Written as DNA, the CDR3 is TGTGCCACCCACGGGCCTAGCGGGGAGGGGAGCTCCTACAATGAGCAGTTCTTC. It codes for CATHGPSGEGSSYNEQFF.

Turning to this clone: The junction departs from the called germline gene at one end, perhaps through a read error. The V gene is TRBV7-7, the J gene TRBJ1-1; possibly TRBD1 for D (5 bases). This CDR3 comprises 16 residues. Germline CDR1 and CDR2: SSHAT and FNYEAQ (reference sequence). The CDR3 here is CASSSFEQDMNTEAFF. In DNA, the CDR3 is TGTGCTAGCAGCTCTTTTGAACAGGATATGAACACTGAAGCTTTCTTT.

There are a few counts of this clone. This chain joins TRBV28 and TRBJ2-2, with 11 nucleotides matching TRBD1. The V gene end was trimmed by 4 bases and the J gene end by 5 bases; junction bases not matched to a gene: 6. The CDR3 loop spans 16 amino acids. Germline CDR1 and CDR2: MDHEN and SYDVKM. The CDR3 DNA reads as TGTGCCAGCAGTTACTATGGGACAGGGGGGACCGGGGAGCTGTTTTTT. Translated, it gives CASSYYGTGGTGELFF.

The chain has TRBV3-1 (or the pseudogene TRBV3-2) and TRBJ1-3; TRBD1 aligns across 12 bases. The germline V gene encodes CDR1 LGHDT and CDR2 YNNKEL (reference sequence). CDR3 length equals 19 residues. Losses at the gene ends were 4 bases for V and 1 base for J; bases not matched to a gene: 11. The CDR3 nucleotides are TGTGCCAGCAGCCCCCAGGGACAGGGGGCCGGGAGTTCTGGAAACACCATATATTTT. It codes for CASSPQGQGAGSSGNTIYF.

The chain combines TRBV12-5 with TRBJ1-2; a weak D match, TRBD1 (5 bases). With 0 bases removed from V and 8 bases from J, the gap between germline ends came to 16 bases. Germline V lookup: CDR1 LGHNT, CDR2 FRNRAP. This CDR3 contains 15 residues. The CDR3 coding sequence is TGTGCTAGTGGTTTGGTACATGGCTCGAGGGGAGGCTACACCTTC. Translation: CASGLVHGSRGGYTF.

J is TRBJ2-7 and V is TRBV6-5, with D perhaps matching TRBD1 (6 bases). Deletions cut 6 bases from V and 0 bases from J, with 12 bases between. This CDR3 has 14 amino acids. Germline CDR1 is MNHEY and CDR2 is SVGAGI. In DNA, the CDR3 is TGTGCCAGCAGCCAGGACAGTGACTCCTACGAGCAGTACTTC. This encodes CASSQDSDSYEQYF.

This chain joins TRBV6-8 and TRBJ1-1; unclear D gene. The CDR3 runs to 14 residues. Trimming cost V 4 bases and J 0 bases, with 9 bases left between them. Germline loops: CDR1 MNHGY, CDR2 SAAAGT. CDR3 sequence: CASSLDGLNTEAFF. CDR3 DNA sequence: TGTGCCAGCAGTTTGGACGGCTTGAACACTGAAGCTTTCTTT.

The CDR3 DNA follows: TGCGCCAGCAGCTTGGACGACCGGGGGGTCACACGCTCCTACGAGCAGTACTTC. It codes for CASSLDDRGVTRSYEQYF. The chain has TRBV5-1 and TRBJ2-7; 7 nucleotides line up with TRBD2. Germline V lookup: CDR1 SGHRS, CDR2 YFSETQ. CDR3 length: 18 amino acids. V lost 0 bases to trimming and J lost 0 bases; unmatched junction nucleotides: 12.

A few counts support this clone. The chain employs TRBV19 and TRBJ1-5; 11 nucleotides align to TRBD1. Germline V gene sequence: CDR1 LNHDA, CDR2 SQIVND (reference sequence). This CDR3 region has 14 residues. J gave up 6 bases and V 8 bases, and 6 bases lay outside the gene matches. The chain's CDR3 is CASSGTGGFQPQHF. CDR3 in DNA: TGTGCCAGTTCCGGGACAGGGGGATTTCAGCCCCAGCATTTT.

The CDR3 sequence is CSVHHGNYGYTF. In nucleotides, the CDR3 is TGCAGCGTTCATCATGGGAACTATGGCTACACCTTC. The chain uses TRBV29-1 and TRBJ1-2; D is unclear. CDR1 is SQVTM and CDR2 is ANQGSEA in the germline V gene. The CDR3 loop spans 12 amino acids. The V end was cut by 5 bases, the J end by 2 bases, with 9 bases between.

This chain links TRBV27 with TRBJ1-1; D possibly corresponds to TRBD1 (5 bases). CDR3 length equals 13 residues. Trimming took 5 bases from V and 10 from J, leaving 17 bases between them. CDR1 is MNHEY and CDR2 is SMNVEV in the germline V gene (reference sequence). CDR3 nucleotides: TGTGCCAGCAGTCCCCCCTCGGGCAGGGTAGCTTTCTTT. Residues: CASSPPSGRVAFF.

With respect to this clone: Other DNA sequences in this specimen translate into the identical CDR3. The CDR3 spells CSARTLNEQFF. Here the CDR3 DNA reads TGCAGTGCTAGAACTTTAAATGAGCAGTTCTTC. J is TRBJ2-1 and V is TRBV20-1; D remains unclear. Between the trimmed V and J ends, which lost 2 bases and 7 bases, there was a span of 6 bases. The CDR3 is 11 amino acids. Germline V gene data show CDR1 as DFQATT and CDR2 as SNEGSKA (reference sequence).

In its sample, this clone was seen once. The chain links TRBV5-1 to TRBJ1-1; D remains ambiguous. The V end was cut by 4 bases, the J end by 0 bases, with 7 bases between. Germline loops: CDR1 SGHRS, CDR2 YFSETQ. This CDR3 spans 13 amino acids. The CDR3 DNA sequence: TGCGCCAGCAGCCTGACATTGAACACTGAAGCTTTCTTT. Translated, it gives CASSLTLNTEAFF.

In DNA, the CDR3 is TGTGCCACCAGCAGAGGGGCGGGCATCAATCAGCCCCAGCATTTT. It yields the protein CATSRGAGINQPQHF. V is TRBV15 and J is TRBJ1-5; no clear D. V lost 1 base to trimming and J lost 3 bases, with 10 bases between them. Germline-derived CDR1 and CDR2 are LNHNV and YYDKDF (reference sequence). The CDR3 runs to 15 residues.

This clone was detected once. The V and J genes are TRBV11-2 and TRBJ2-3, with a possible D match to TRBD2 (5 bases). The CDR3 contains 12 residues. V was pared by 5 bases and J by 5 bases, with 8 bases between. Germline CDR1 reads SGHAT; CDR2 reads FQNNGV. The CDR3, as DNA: TGTGCCAGCAGCCGAGGGCTAGATACGCAGTATTTT. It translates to CASSRGLDTQYF. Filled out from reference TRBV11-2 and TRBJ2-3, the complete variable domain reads EAGVAQSPRYKIIEKRQSVAFWCNPISGHATLYWYQQILGQGPKLLIQFQNNGVVDDSQLPKDRFSAERLKGVDSTLKIQPAKLEDSAVYLCASSRGLDTQYFGPGTRLTVL.

CDR3 bases: TGTGCCAGCAAACCCCCCTGGGAAGGCACAGATACGCAGTATTTT. This encodes CASKPPWEGTDTQYF. The gene calls are TRBV25-1 and TRBJ2-3; D uncertain. Per the germline V gene, CDR1 is MGHDK and CDR2 is SYGVNS. The V end lost 7 bases, the J end lost 1 base, and 15 bases lay between the germline ends. CDR3 length equals 15 residues.

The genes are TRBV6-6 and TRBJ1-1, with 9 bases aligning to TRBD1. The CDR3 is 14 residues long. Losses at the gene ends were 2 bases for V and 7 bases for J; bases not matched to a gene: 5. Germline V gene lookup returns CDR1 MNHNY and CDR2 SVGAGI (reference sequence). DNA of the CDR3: TGTGCCAGCAGTTACCGGACAGGGGCCGGTGAAGCTTTCTTT. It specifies CASSYRTGAGEAFF.

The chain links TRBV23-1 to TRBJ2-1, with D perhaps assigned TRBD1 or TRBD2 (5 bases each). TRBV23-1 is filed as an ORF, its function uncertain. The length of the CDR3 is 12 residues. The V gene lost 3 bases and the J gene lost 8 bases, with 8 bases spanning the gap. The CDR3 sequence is CASSHGGYEQFF. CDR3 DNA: TGCGCCAGCAGTCATGGGGGTTATGAGCAGTTCTTC.

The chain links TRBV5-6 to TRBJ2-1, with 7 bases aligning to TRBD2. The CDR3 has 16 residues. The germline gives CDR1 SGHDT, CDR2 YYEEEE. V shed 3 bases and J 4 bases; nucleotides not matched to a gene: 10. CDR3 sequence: CASSWALAEQYNEQFF. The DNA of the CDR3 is TGTGCCAGCAGCTGGGCGCTAGCGGAGCAGTACAATGAGCAGTTCTTC.

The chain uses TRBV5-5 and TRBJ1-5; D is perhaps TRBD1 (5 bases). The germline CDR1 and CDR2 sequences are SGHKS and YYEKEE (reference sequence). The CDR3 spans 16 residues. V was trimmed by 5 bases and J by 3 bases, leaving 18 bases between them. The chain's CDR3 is CASRAGVTAHNQPQHF. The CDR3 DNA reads TGTGCCAGCAGAGCCGGGGTGACAGCCCACAATCAGCCCCAGCATTTT.

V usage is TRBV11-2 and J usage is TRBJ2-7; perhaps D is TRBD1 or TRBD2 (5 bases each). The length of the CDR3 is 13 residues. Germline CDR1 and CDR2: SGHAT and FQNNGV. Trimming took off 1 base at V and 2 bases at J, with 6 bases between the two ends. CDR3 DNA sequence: TGTGCCAGCAGCTTAGTGGGGGCCTACGAGCAGTACTTC. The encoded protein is CASSLVGAYEQYF.

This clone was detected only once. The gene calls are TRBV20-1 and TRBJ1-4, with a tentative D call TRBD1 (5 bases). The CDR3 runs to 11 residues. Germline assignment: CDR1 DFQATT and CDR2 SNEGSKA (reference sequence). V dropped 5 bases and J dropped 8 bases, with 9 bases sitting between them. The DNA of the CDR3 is TGCAGTGCTCGAAGGGACGAAAAACTGTTTTTT. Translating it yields CSARRDEKLFF.

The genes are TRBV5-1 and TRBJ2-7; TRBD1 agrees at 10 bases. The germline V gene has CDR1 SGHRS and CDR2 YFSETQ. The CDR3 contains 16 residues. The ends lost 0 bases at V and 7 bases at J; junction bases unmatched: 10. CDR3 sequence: CASSLDGTGAGYEQYF. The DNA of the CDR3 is TGCGCCAGCAGCTTGGACGGGACAGGGGCCGGGTATGAGCAGTACTTC.